The 5 T cell receptor beta chains presented below share a single source sample, sequenced in a study of early T cells in non-severe SARS-CoV-2 infection. TCRdb used MiXCR to reprocess the 5' RACE reads, holding one entry per CDR3 protein. The sample yields around 76,000 distinct CDR3 sequences, about 11% seen once. The sequenced material came from whole blood. These TCRs come from an adult who was a healthcare worker with PCR-confirmed SARS-CoV-2 infection or an uninfected control (not recorded which).

There are many counts of this clonotype. CDR3 nucleotide sequence: TGTGCCATCAGTGAGTCGAGTGGGACTAACGTGGAGACCCAGTACTTC. Its protein is CAISESSGTNVETQYF. V is TRBV10-3 and J is TRBJ2-5; TRBD2 matches 7 bases. J gave up 5 bases and V 0 bases, and 9 bases lay outside the gene matches. CDR1 ENHRY and CDR2 SYGVKD come from the germline V gene. This CDR3 is 16 amino acids long.

This clonotype came up many times. The rearrangement uses TRBV2 and TRBJ2-5; D unclear. CDR1 SNHLY and CDR2 FYNNEI come from the germline V gene. The CDR3 is 12 residues long. V lost 5 bases and J lost 0, with 4 bases in between. CDR3 nucleotide sequence: TGTGCCAGCAGTTGGGACCAAGAGACCCAGTACTTC. Translated: CASSWDQETQYF.

This clonotype showed up just a few times. V is TRBV7-2 and J is TRBJ2-3; D remains ambiguous. Trimming pared 5 bases from V and 1 base from J, leaving 13 bases between. Germline V CDR1 and CDR2: SGHTA, FQGNSA. The CDR3 has 15 amino acids. CDR3 sequence: CASSPYSMGTDTQYF. The CDR3 nucleotides read TGTGCCAGCAGCCCGTACTCGATGGGCACAGATACGCAGTATTTT.

V gene TRBV6-5 combines with J gene TRBJ2-2; TRBD1 agrees at 7 bases. The CDR3 has 14 amino acids. Germline V gene data show CDR1 as MNHEY and CDR2 as SVGAGI. Germline trimming cut 7 bases from V and 7 bases from J; bases unmatched to any gene: 9. The CDR3 DNA follows: TGTGCCAGCAAACTTGACAGGGTTAGCGGGGAGCTGTTTTTT. Translation gives CASKLDRVSGELFF.

This clonotype showed up many times. V gene TRBV13 combines with J gene TRBJ2-6; D possibly matches TRBD1 or TRBD2 (6 bases each). Trimming removed 7 bases from V and 4 bases from J, with 11 bases in between. CDR1 and CDR2 from the germline V gene are PRHDT and FYEKMQ (reference sequence). This CDR3 region has 14 residues. The CDR3 DNA reads TGTGCCAGCACCTGGGGGGCCGGGGCCAACGTCCTGACTTTC. This sequence encodes CASTWGAGANVLTF.